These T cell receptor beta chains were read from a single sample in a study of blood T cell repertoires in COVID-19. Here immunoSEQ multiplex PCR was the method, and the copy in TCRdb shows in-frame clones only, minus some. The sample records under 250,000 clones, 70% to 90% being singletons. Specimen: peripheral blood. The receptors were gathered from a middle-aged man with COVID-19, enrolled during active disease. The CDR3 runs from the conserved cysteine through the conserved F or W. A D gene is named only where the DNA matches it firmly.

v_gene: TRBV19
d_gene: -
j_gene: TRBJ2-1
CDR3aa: CASASAQKNEQFF
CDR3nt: TGTGCCAGTGCTAGCGCCCAGAAGAATGAGCAGTTCTTC

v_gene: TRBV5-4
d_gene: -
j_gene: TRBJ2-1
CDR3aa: CASSSDLGGYNEQFF
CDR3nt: TGTGCCAGCAGCTCGGACTTAGGGGGATACAATGAGCAGTTCTTC

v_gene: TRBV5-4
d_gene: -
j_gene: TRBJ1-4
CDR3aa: CASSVNQETEKLFF
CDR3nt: TGTGCCAGCAGTGTTAACCAGGAAACCGAAAAACTGTTTTTT

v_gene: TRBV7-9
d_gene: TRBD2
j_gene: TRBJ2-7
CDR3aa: CASSFTSGSYEQYF
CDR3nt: TGTGCCAGCAGCTTTACTAGCGGTTCCTACGAGCAGTACTTC

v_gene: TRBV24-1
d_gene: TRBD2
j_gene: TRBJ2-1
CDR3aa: CATSDFKGPSRGTSGKNEQFF
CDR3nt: TGTGCCACCAGTGATTTTAAGGGTCCTTCCCGCGGGACTAGCGGGAAGAATGAGCAGTTCTTC

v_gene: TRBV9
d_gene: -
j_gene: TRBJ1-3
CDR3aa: CASSVQGSGNTIYF
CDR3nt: TGTGCCAGCAGCGTCCAGGGGTCTGGAAACACCATATATTTT

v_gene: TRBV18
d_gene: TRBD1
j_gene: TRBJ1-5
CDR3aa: CASSRGTGTDQPQHF
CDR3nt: TGTGCCAGCTCACGCGGGACAGGGACGGATCAGCCCCAGCATTTT

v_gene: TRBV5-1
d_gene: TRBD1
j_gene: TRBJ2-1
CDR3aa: CASSLDRGYNEQFF
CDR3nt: TGCGCCAGCAGCTTGGACAGGGGCTACAATGAGCAGTTCTTC

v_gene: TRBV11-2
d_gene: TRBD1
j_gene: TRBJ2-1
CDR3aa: CASSLRTGFVNEQFF
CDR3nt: TGTGCCAGCAGCTTAAGGACAGGGTTTGTCAATGAGCAGTTCTTC

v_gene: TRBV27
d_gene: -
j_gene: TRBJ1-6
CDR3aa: CASRESSYNSPLHF
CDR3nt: TGTGCCAGCAGGGAGAGCTCCTATAATTCACCCCTCCACTTT

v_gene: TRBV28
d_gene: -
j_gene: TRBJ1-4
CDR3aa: CASRESEKLFF
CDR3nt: TGTGCCAGCCGGGAGTCAGAAAAACTGTTTTTT

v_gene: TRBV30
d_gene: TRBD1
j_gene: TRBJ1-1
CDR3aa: CAWSPGQVNTEAFF
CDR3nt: TGTGCCTGGAGTCCGGGACAGGTGAACACTGAAGCTTTCTTT

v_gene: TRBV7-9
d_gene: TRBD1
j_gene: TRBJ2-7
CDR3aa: CASSWFGTGGGEQYF
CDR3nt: TGTGCCAGCAGCTGGTTCGGGACAGGGGGAGGCGAGCAGTACTTC

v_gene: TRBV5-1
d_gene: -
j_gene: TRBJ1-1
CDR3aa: CASSLVPQNTEAFF
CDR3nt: TGCGCCAGCAGCTTGGTACCACAGAACACTGAAGCTTTCTTT

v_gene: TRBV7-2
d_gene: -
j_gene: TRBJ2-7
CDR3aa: CASSLGWSSYEQYF
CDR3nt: TGTGCCAGCAGCCTCGGTTGGAGTAGCTACGAGCAGTACTTC

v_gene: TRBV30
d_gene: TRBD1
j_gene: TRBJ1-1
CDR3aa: CAWSSWTGENTEAFF
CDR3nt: TGTGCCTGGAGTTCGTGGACAGGGGAGAACACTGAAGCTTTCTTT

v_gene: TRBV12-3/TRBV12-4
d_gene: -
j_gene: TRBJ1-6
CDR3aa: CASSPQNSPLHF
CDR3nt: TGTGCCAGCAGCCCCCAAAATTCACCCCTCCACTTT

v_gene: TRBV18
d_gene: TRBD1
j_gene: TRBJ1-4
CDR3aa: CASSPGTGATNEKLFF
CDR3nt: TGTGCCAGCTCACCCGGGACAGGAGCAACTAATGAAAAACTGTTTTTT

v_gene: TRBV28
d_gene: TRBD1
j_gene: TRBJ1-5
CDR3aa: CASSFRTGGYSNQPQHF
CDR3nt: TGTGCCAGCAGTTTTCGGACAGGGGGGTATAGCAATCAGCCCCAGCATTTT

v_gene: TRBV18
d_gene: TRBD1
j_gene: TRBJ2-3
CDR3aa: CASSPPTGIHADTQYF
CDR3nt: TGTGCCAGCTCACCACCGACAGGGATCCATGCAGATACGCAGTATTTT

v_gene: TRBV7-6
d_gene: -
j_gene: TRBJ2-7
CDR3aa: CASSLHAGERYEQYF
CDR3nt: TGTGCCAGCAGCTTACACGCAGGGGAACGCTACGAGCAGTACTTC